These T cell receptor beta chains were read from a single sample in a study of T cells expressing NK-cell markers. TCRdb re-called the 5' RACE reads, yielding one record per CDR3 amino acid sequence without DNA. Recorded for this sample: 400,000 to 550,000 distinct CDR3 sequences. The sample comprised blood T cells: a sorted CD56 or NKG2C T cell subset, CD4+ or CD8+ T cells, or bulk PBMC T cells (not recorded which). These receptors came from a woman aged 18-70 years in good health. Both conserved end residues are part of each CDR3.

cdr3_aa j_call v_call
CASSQEVLAGGFGEQFF TRBJ2-1 TRBV14
CASSPIRAGVAQPQHF TRBJ1-5 TRBV11-2
CASSAFYRAPNSPLHF TRBJ1-6 TRBV27
CSVLVPRNEQFF TRBJ2-1 TRBV29-1
CASSFSRQDSSYEQYF TRBJ2-7 TRBV7-9
CASSPLDGSSYNEQFF TRBJ2-1 TRBV4-1
CASSSQGFGELFF TRBJ2-2 TRBV12-3/TRBV12-4
CASTNRDRGLTGELFF TRBJ2-2 TRBV19
CASSAFKGEQFF TRBJ2-1 TRBV9
CASRHGRFLWEQYF TRBJ2-7 TRBV6-1
CSARKSEAGVYYEQYF TRBJ2-7 TRBV20-1
CASSQGPGEQFF TRBJ2-1 TRBV5-1
CASSPGPPLETQYF TRBJ2-5 TRBV12-3/TRBV12-4
CASSPGLAGGLQETQYF TRBJ2-5 TRBV2
CASSYDTYNEQFF TRBJ2-1 TRBV7-6
CASSPPASDIQYF TRBJ2-4 TRBV18
CSARDRARASEKLFF TRBJ1-4 TRBV20-1
CSAREETSGSYEQFF TRBJ2-1 TRBV20-1
CSARDSRGSGNQPQHF TRBJ1-5 TRBV20-1
CASSKISSYNSPLHF TRBJ1-6 TRBV7-8
CSAGSMGTSGRSAYNEQFF TRBJ2-1 TRBV20-1
CASSSGRTYEQYF TRBJ2-7 TRBV7-9
CSAGRRGLYEQYF TRBJ2-7 TRBV20-1
CASSSPRGNHEQYF TRBJ2-7 TRBV6-5
CASSQVIRGLVGETQYF TRBJ2-5 TRBV4-1
CASTPEGNYGYTF TRBJ1-2 TRBV5-1
CSARDYPRLAGQETQYF TRBJ2-5 TRBV20-1
CASSRAGGPQQYF TRBJ2-7 TRBV27
CASSRGDGPYEQYF TRBJ2-7 TRBV6-2/TRBV6-3
CASSLTPDLYGYTF TRBJ1-2 TRBV5-5
CASSPKGSYNEQFF TRBJ2-1 TRBV12-3/TRBV12-4
CASSGRRQSTDTQYF TRBJ2-3 TRBV28
CASSGPTGGDNEKLFF TRBJ1-4 TRBV5-1
CASSFGGGEKLFF TRBJ1-4 TRBV11-2
CASIPPNNNEQFF TRBJ2-1 TRBV6-2/TRBV6-3
CASKVSTSGFYEQYF TRBJ2-7 TRBV12-3/TRBV12-4
CSALDRANQPQHF TRBJ1-5 TRBV20-1
CASSQTRQLYNSPLHF TRBJ1-6 TRBV11-2
CAWSVQAGSYEQYF TRBJ2-7 TRBV30
CASSFRGGRSNQPQHF TRBJ1-5 TRBV12-3/TRBV12-4
CASRRGPSGNTIYF TRBJ1-3 TRBV12-3/TRBV12-4
CASSLSGLADSEQFF TRBJ2-1 TRBV5-1
CASSPQGGRSEAFF TRBJ1-1 TRBV7-2
CASSSPTSGLHNEQFF TRBJ2-1 TRBV6-2/TRBV6-3
CASQFGTDTQYF TRBJ2-3 TRBV5-1
CASSAGQGDQPQHF TRBJ1-5 TRBV9
CASWDSGGARNEQFF TRBJ2-1 TRBV11-2
CASSYRLADSYNEQFF TRBJ2-1 TRBV6-5
CATSRPQELRNEKLFF TRBJ1-4 TRBV15
CASRWADLAFF TRBJ1-1 TRBV6-5
CASNNAVGEAFF TRBJ1-1 TRBV2
CARNRGEGNTIYF TRBJ1-3 TRBV6-1
CASSIEGARETQYF TRBJ2-5 TRBV7-9
CASSLEPPDNNQPQHF TRBJ1-5 TRBV5-1
CASSPPGQRAINEQFF TRBJ2-1 TRBV19
CASSFYTTYEQYF TRBJ2-7 TRBV7-2
CASSPDGSTYEQYF TRBJ2-7 TRBV18
CASRPPGTGGSYGYTF TRBJ1-2 TRBV12-3/TRBV12-4
CASSQDSNVSGSPLHF TRBJ1-6 TRBV4-3